The rows below give T cell receptor beta chains drawn from one sample of a study of B cell selection in AIRE deficiency. TCRdb keeps only in-frame clones here, not all; method: immunoSEQ multiplex PCR. Of 12,000 to 15,000 clones listed, around 93% are singletons. Sequencing used Tregs sorted from PBMCs. These TCRs come from a human donor with AIRE deficiency. Both conserved end residues are part of each CDR3. D genes are given only for firm matches. Clone size is given for some rows only: seen once, a few or many times, or a class if the clone is expanded.

j_call: TRBJ2-7; d_call: TRBD2; clone_size: .; v_call: TRBV2; cdr3_nt: TGTGCCAGCAGTGGACTAGCGGGAGCTCGTGAGCAGTACTTC; cdr3_aa: CASSGLAGAREQYF
j_call: TRBJ2-3; d_call: .; clone_size: .; v_call: TRBV6-6; cdr3_nt: TGTGCCAGCAGTTACTTACGAATCACAGATACGCAGTATTTT; cdr3_aa: CASSYLRITDTQYF
j_call: TRBJ2-3; d_call: TRBD1; clone_size: .; v_call: TRBV5-1; cdr3_nt: TGCGCCAGCAGACGCGGACAGGGCTGGAGTCAGGATACGCAGTATTTT; cdr3_aa: CASRRGQGWSQDTQYF
j_call: TRBJ1-1; d_call: .; clone_size: .; v_call: TRBV19; cdr3_nt: TGTGCCAGTACGGTACGGCGGCGGGCGAACACTGAAGCTTTCTTT; cdr3_aa: CASTVRRRANTEAFF
j_call: TRBJ1-2; d_call: .; clone_size: few; v_call: TRBV7-9; cdr3_nt: TGTGCCAGCAGCTTAGGGAGGGTAGAGGGCTATGGCTACACCTTC; cdr3_aa: CASSLGRVEGYGYTF
j_call: TRBJ2-7; d_call: TRBD2; clone_size: .; v_call: TRBV7-2; cdr3_nt: TGTGCCAGCAGCTTAGCGGGACTAGCGACTCGCTACGAGCAGTACTTC; cdr3_aa: CASSLAGLATRYEQYF
j_call: TRBJ2-7; d_call: TRBD2; clone_size: once; v_call: TRBV2; cdr3_nt: TGTGCCAGCAGTGACGCCCGGACTAGCGGGAGCAGTGAGCAGTACTTC; cdr3_aa: CASSDARTSGSSEQYF
j_call: TRBJ1-5; d_call: .; clone_size: .; v_call: TRBV7-2; cdr3_nt: TGTGCCAGCAGCTTGTCGGGAAATCAGCCCCAGCATTTT; cdr3_aa: CASSLSGNQPQHF
j_call: TRBJ2-7; d_call: TRBD1; clone_size: .; v_call: TRBV28; cdr3_nt: TGTGCCAGTCAAGTTCCGGGACAGGGGACCCACGAGCAGTACTTC; cdr3_aa: CASQVPGQGTHEQYF
j_call: TRBJ2-3; d_call: TRBD2; clone_size: .; v_call: TRBV10-3; cdr3_nt: TGTGCCATCAGTGAGTCAGGGCTAGCGGGAGGGCCATCAGATACGCAGTATTTT; cdr3_aa: CAISESGLAGGPSDTQYF
j_call: TRBJ2-3; d_call: TRBD1; clone_size: .; v_call: TRBV6-1; cdr3_nt: TGTGCCAGCACCGGAAACCGACAGGGGGGAGATACGCAGTATTTT; cdr3_aa: CASTGNRQGGDTQYF
j_call: TRBJ2-5; d_call: .; clone_size: few; v_call: TRBV6-5; cdr3_nt: TGTGCCAGCAGTTATAGGCGGCATTGGGTACAAGAGACCCAGTACTTC; cdr3_aa: CASSYRRHWVQETQYF
j_call: TRBJ2-7; d_call: TRBD2; clone_size: .; v_call: TRBV7-9; cdr3_nt: TGTGCCAGCAGCTTACGGTTTAGCGGGGAGCAGTACTTC; cdr3_aa: CASSLRFSGEQYF
j_call: TRBJ2-1; d_call: .; clone_size: .; v_call: TRBV5-1; cdr3_nt: TGCGCCAGCAGCCCCGGGACGCGCTACAATGAGCAGTTCTTC; cdr3_aa: CASSPGTRYNEQFF
j_call: TRBJ2-7; d_call: TRBD1; clone_size: .; v_call: TRBV6-1; cdr3_nt: TGTGCCAGCAGCATAGCCGGGACAGGGTTTGTCGAGCAGTACTTC; cdr3_aa: CASSIAGTGFVEQYF
j_call: TRBJ2-7; d_call: TRBD2; clone_size: few; v_call: TRBV10-2; cdr3_nt: TGCGCCAGCAGTTTACAGACTAGCAAGGGCTACGAGCAGTACTTC; cdr3_aa: CASSLQTSKGYEQYF
j_call: TRBJ2-2; d_call: .; clone_size: .; v_call: TRBV7-3; cdr3_nt: TGTGCCAGCAGCTTAATTTCCCACACCGGGGAGCTGTTTTTT; cdr3_aa: CASSLISHTGELFF
j_call: TRBJ2-7; d_call: TRBD1; clone_size: .; v_call: TRBV6-1; cdr3_nt: TGTGCCAGCAGGGGACAGGGGTACGAGCAGTACTTC; cdr3_aa: CASRGQGYEQYF
j_call: TRBJ2-6; d_call: TRBD2; clone_size: .; v_call: TRBV4-2; cdr3_nt: TGTGCCAGCAGCCCCTGGACTAGCGAGAGCTCTGGGGCCAACGTCCTGACTTTC; cdr3_aa: CASSPWTSESSGANVLTF
j_call: TRBJ2-2; d_call: .; clone_size: .; v_call: TRBV29-1; cdr3_nt: TGCAGCGTTGAGTTGTGGTTCAGGGACACCGGGGAGCTGTTTTTT; cdr3_aa: CSVELWFRDTGELFF
j_call: TRBJ2-6; d_call: .; clone_size: .; v_call: TRBV7-2; cdr3_nt: TGTGCCAGCAGCTCCCTAGGAGGGGCCACTGGGGCCAACGTCCTGACTTTC; cdr3_aa: CASSSLGGATGANVLTF
j_call: TRBJ2-1; d_call: TRBD1; clone_size: .; v_call: TRBV19; cdr3_nt: TGTGCCAGTAGTAAGAGGACAGGGGGGACTAAGTTTACCTCCTACAATGAGCAGTTCTTC; cdr3_aa: CASSKRTGGTKFTSYNEQFF
j_call: TRBJ1-3; d_call: .; clone_size: .; v_call: TRBV28; cdr3_nt: TGTGCCAGCAGTTCCGTCCGGAGCAGCACTGGAAACACCATATATTTT; cdr3_aa: CASSSVRSSTGNTIYF
j_call: TRBJ2-5; d_call: .; clone_size: .; v_call: TRBV27; cdr3_nt: TGTGCCAGCAGCCCCACTAGCTGGGAGACCCAGTACTTC; cdr3_aa: CASSPTSWETQYF
j_call: TRBJ2-7; d_call: TRBD1; clone_size: medium-sized; v_call: TRBV25-1; cdr3_nt: TGTGCCAGCAGTTGGACAGGGAACGAGCAGTACTTC; cdr3_aa: CASSWTGNEQYF
j_call: TRBJ2-7; d_call: .; clone_size: once; v_call: TRBV9; cdr3_nt: TGTGCCAGCAGCGTAGGAGCGATAAGCTCCTACGAGCAGTACTTC; cdr3_aa: CASSVGAISSYEQYF
j_call: TRBJ2-6; d_call: TRBD2; clone_size: .; v_call: TRBV18; cdr3_nt: TGTGCCAGCTCGAAGGGCGGGAGCATTTCTGGGGCCAACGTCCTGACTTTC; cdr3_aa: CASSKGGSISGANVLTF
j_call: TRBJ2-7; d_call: .; clone_size: .; v_call: TRBV11-3; cdr3_nt: TGTGCCAGCAGCTTAGGTCAGGGAACACAGCAGTACTTC; cdr3_aa: CASSLGQGTQQYF
j_call: TRBJ1-1; d_call: .; clone_size: .; v_call: TRBV7-9; cdr3_nt: TGTGCCAGCAGCTTAGGGTACGGAGGGGGCACTGAAGCTTTCTTT; cdr3_aa: CASSLGYGGGTEAFF
j_call: TRBJ1-2; d_call: TRBD1; clone_size: .; v_call: TRBV19; cdr3_nt: TGTGCCAGTAGTTGGGGACAGTCAACGGCAGGCTACACCTTC; cdr3_aa: CASSWGQSTAGYTF
j_call: TRBJ2-1; d_call: .; clone_size: .; v_call: TRBV21-1; cdr3_nt: TGTGCCAGCAGCACAAACTCGGGATTCTTCTCCCACAATGAGCAGTTCTTC; cdr3_aa: CASSTNSGFFSHNEQFF
j_call: TRBJ2-2; d_call: .; clone_size: .; v_call: TRBV14; cdr3_nt: TGTGCCAGCAGCCACGCCGGGGGGGAGCTGTTTTTT; cdr3_aa: CASSHAGGELFF
j_call: TRBJ1-1; d_call: TRBD1; clone_size: .; v_call: TRBV19; cdr3_nt: TGTGCCAGTAGTCTACGGGACAGGGGGCCGCAAATGAACACTGAAGCTTTCTTT; cdr3_aa: CASSLRDRGPQMNTEAFF
j_call: TRBJ2-5; d_call: .; clone_size: .; v_call: TRBV6-6; cdr3_nt: TGTGCCAGCAGTTACGGGTTTGGGGTTGAGACCCAGTACTTC; cdr3_aa: CASSYGFGVETQYF
j_call: TRBJ2-2; d_call: TRBD2; clone_size: .; v_call: TRBV27; cdr3_nt: TGTGCCAGCAGGCGACTAGCGCACACCGGGGAGCTGTTTTTT; cdr3_aa: CASRRLAHTGELFF
j_call: TRBJ2-5; d_call: .; clone_size: .; v_call: TRBV6-1; cdr3_nt: TGTGCCAGCGGTCGGACTCAAGAGACCCAGTACTTC; cdr3_aa: CASGRTQETQYF
j_call: TRBJ2-1; d_call: .; clone_size: .; v_call: TRBV9; cdr3_nt: TGTGCCAGCACCCCCCGATGGGCGGGTTACAATGAGCAGTTCTTC; cdr3_aa: CASTPRWAGYNEQFF
j_call: TRBJ1-3; d_call: .; clone_size: once; v_call: TRBV30; cdr3_nt: TGTGCCTGGAAGAGGGGCGCAGGGTCTGGAAACACCATATATTTT; cdr3_aa: CAWKRGAGSGNTIYF
j_call: TRBJ2-7; d_call: .; clone_size: .; v_call: TRBV5-1; cdr3_nt: TGCGCCAGCAGCTTGAAAGCGGACTACGAGCAGTACTTC; cdr3_aa: CASSLKADYEQYF
j_call: TRBJ2-2; d_call: TRBD1; clone_size: once; v_call: TRBV6-6; cdr3_nt: TGTGCCAGCAGTAATCGACAGGGGGCGAACACCGGGGAGCTGTTTTTT; cdr3_aa: CASSNRQGANTGELFF
j_call: TRBJ1-2; d_call: .; clone_size: .; v_call: TRBV19; cdr3_nt: TGTGCCAGTAGTGAAAGGGGGGTCGGCTATGGCTACACCTTC; cdr3_aa: CASSERGVGYGYTF
j_call: TRBJ2-1; d_call: .; clone_size: .; v_call: TRBV27; cdr3_nt: TGTGCCAGCAGACGGACAGGGAGGGTCTCCTACAATGAGCAGTTCTTC; cdr3_aa: CASRRTGRVSYNEQFF
j_call: TRBJ2-3; d_call: TRBD2; clone_size: .; v_call: TRBV7-3; cdr3_nt: TGTGCCAGCAGCTACTCACTAGCGGGCACAGATACGCAGTATTTT; cdr3_aa: CASSYSLAGTDTQYF
j_call: TRBJ1-2; d_call: .; clone_size: .; v_call: TRBV7-2; cdr3_nt: TGTGCCAGCAGCTTAGGAGGGTTTTCGTGGGGGAGAGACGGCTTTGGCTACACCTTC; cdr3_aa: CASSLGGFSWGRDGFGYTF